The 14 T cell receptor beta chains given below trace back to one sample, sequenced in a study of T-cell reconstitution after alpha-beta-depleted transplantation in children. The authors prepared the TCRbeta library with unique molecular identifiers. TCRdb re-analysed the PCR reads in MiXCR, keeping a single row per CDR3 protein. The profile shows hundreds of thousands of distinct CDR3 sequences, 15% to 20% of them singletons. The source was PBMCs from the stem cell graft donor, collected from the stem cell graft. Source of these receptors: a human donor who donated a stem cell graft to a child with acute myeloid leukemia.

The chain recombines TRBV24-1 with TRBJ2-7; D unclear. Germline CDR1 and CDR2: KGHDR and SFDVKD. The CDR3 runs 13 residues. V shed 6 bases and J shed 0 bases, with 8 bases lying between them. As DNA, the CDR3 is TGTGCCACCAGTCAAAGGTTCTCCTACGAGCAGTACTTC. It specifies CATSQRFSYEQYF.

This clonotype was counted a few times. This chain uses TRBV4-1 with TRBJ2-7; no firm D call. The CDR3 contains 14 residues. Trimming took 5 bases from V and 2 from J, leaving 13 bases between them. Germline lookup yields CDR1 MGHRA and CDR2 YSYEKL. CDR3 sequence (DNA): TGCGCCAGCAGCTCTTATTTAGGACCCTACGAGCAGTACGTC. Translation: CASSSYLGPYEQYV.

The sample holds a few counts of this clonotype. This sequence joins TRBV4-2 and TRBJ2-2; either TRBD1 or TRBD2 may supply D (6 bases each). Trimming took 1 base from V and 2 from J, leaving 20 bases between them. The CDR3 has 19 residues. Germline values: CDR1 LGHNA, CDR2 YNFKEQ. CDR3 in amino acids: CASSQARGGIGRNTGELFF. CDR3 DNA sequence: TGTGCCAGCAGCCAAGCCCGAGGGGGGATAGGCCGTAACACCGGGGAGCTGTTTTTT.

This clonotype turned up a few times. The chain links TRBV7-9 to TRBJ1-1; D not resolved. The CDR3 runs to 14 residues. CDR1 and CDR2 (germline): SEHNR, FQNEAQ (reference sequence). V was trimmed by 1 base and J by 2 bases, leaving 8 bases between them. The CDR3 spells CASSLVVSNTEAFF. In DNA form, the CDR3 reads TGTGCCAGCAGCTTAGTGGTCAGTAACACTGAAGCTTTCTTT.

The table lists this clonotype with many counts. The chain combines TRBV29-1 with TRBJ2-1; D ambiguous. Trimming left V 5 bases short and J 3 bases short, with 5 bases between. CDR3 length: 11 residues. Germline V gene lookup returns CDR1 SQVTM and CDR2 ANQGSEA. As DNA, the CDR3 is TGCAGCGTTCCCGACTACAATGAGCAGTTCTTC. Protein sequence: CSVPDYNEQFF.

This clonotype was seen a few times. The gene calls are TRBV20-1 and TRBJ2-1; D is uncertain. Germline V gene sequence: CDR1 DFQATT, CDR2 SNEGSKA (reference sequence). The V gene lost 2 bases and the J gene lost 8 bases, with 16 bases spanning the gap. This CDR3 comprises 14 residues. CDR3 coding DNA: TGCAGTGCTAGACAACCTTTTACCCTGGATGAGCAGTTCTTC. Translating gives CSARQPFTLDEQFF.

The J gene is TRBJ2-7, the V gene TRBV20-1; 9 nucleotides match TRBD1. Looked up from germline, CDR1 is DFQATT and CDR2 is SNEGSKA (reference sequence). Trimming cost V 6 bases and J 5 bases; bases outside gene matches: 8. The length of the CDR3 is 13 residues. The CDR3 region has the DNA TGCAGTGCGGAAGGGACAGGGTTCAACGAGCAGTACGTC. Its protein product is CSAEGTGFNEQYV.

In this sample, this clonotype turned up a few times. CDR3 protein: CASSRQVAGTQYF. The CDR3 region has the DNA TGTGCCAGCTCCCGACAGGTAGCCGGGACCCAGTACTTC. V is TRBV12-3 or TRBV12-4 and J is TRBJ2-5, with a possible D match to TRBD1 (6 bases). This CDR3 is 13 amino acids long. Trimming shortened V by 8 bases and J by 7 bases, and 17 bases separated the two germline ends.

The J gene is TRBJ1-1, the V gene TRBV7-2; the match to TRBD1 covers 10 bases. The ends lost 5 bases at V and 3 bases at J; junction bases unmatched: 6. CDR1 and CDR2 from the germline V gene are SGHTA and FQGNSA. The CDR3 runs to 15 residues. DNA for the CDR3: TGTGCCAGCAGCACCCGGGGGACAGGGGACACTGAAGCTTTCTTT. The encoded protein is CASSTRGTGDTEAFF. Variable domain in full (rest from reference TRBV7-2 and TRBJ1-1): GAGVSQSPSNKVTEKGKDVELRCDPISGHTALYWYRQSLGQGLEFLIYFQGNSAPDKSGLPSDRFSAERTGGSVSTLTIQRTQQEDSAVYLCASSTRGTGDTEAFFGQGTRLTVV.

The chain carries TRBV5-1 and TRBJ2-5; no firm D call. With 0 bases removed from V and 1 base from J, the gap between germline ends came to 10 bases. Germline CDR1 and CDR2: SGHRS and YFSETQ. This CDR3 comprises 15 residues. CDR3 sequence reads: CASSLATGPQETQYF. The CDR3 DNA reads as TGCGCCAGCAGCTTGGCTACTGGGCCCCAAGAGACCCAGTACTTC.

There are a few counts of this clonotype. In nucleotides, the CDR3 is TGTGCCAGCAGTTCAGTTCCGGGACTGATGAACACTGAAGCTTTCTTT. Translating gives CASSSVPGLMNTEAFF. The chain is built from TRBV12-3 or TRBV12-4 and TRBJ1-1; D possibly corresponds to TRBD1 (5 bases). V lost 4 bases, J lost 0 bases, and 15 bases lay in between. There are 16 residues in the CDR3.

This clonotype came up a few times. This chain joins TRBV20-1 and TRBJ1-1; D might be TRBD1 (5 bases). This CDR3 is 14 amino acids long. CDR1 is DFQATT, CDR2 SNEGSKA, per germline (reference sequence). The V end lost 3 bases, the J end lost 6 bases, and 17 bases lay between the germline ends. CDR3 sequence (DNA): TGCAGTGCTAGCGGGGCTTGGGGCTTGGCTGAAGCTTTCTTT. Its protein is CSASGAWGLAEAFF.

The chain recombines TRBV7-9 with TRBJ1-5, with 9 bases lining up with TRBD1. Per the germline V gene, CDR1 is SEHNR and CDR2 is FQNEAQ (reference sequence). V trimming: 7 bases; J trimming: 4 bases; junction bases outside the gene matches: 5. This CDR3 comprises 14 residues. CDR3 in DNA: TGTGCCAGCACACCGGGGACAGGGAATCAGCCCCAGCATTTT. Protein: CASTPGTGNQPQHF.

There are many counts of this clonotype. The chain combines TRBV9 with TRBJ2-7; D perhaps matches TRBD1 (5 bases). V dropped 4 bases and J dropped 5 bases, with 13 bases sitting between them. The CDR3 runs 13 residues. CDR1 is SGDLS, CDR2 YYNGEE, per germline. The DNA for the CDR3 is TGTGCCAGCAGCTTAACAGGAACCGACGAGCAGTACTTC. Its translation: CASSLTGTDEQYF.